This note documents a single T cell receptor (beta chain) sequence. Which antigen it targets is not known. No qualities accompany the bases; no much larger clone lies one base away. The library was produced with the immunoSEQ multiplex PCR assay. To provide template for TCR sequencing, every sample had RNA extracted and reverse transcribed into cDNA. SuperScript III was used for first-strand cDNA synthesis, primed with a 2:1 mix of oligo-dT and random hexamers. A synthetic immune receptor repertoire was used to assess amplification bias, and residual bias was removed computationally. In the paper's pipeline: Raw reads were preprocessed to remove errors, and CDR3 was defined according to IMGT conventions as the region from the conserved cysteine to phenylalanine. To get clonality, Shannon entropy was normalized by log2 of the number of productive unique TCRs and the result was subtracted from 1. Scalp TCRbeta sequences were cross-referenced with sorted blood CD4 and CD8 repertoires so that the CD4 or CD8 identity of scalp clones could be inferred. This is the immuneACCESS table as TCRdb keeps it, with only in-frame sequences that have V and J called. A part of the clones is gone; compared with another copy, unresolved V genes explain less than half, and the rest is unexplained. V and J calls and clone size are copied from that table; D and trimming were computed from the DNA. Counted in this sample were some 170,000 clones; less than 75% of them appeared once. The ten largest clones take up under 20% of the sample.

This sample stems from a study of CD8+ T cells in alopecia areata (dated by TCRdb to the late 2010s). In the study overall: Treated patients were enrolled in an open-label pilot trial of oral tofacitinib, 5 to 10 mg twice daily, for moderate-to-severe alopecia areata. Tofacitinib was given for 6 to 18 months, followed by 6 months of follow-up off drug to assess delayed response and recurrence. In treated patients, disease severity was measured using the SALT score, which gives the percentage of scalp surface area affected. High-throughput TCRbeta sequencing was used to examine T cell clonal expansion in alopecia areata in both the C3H/HeJ mouse model and human patients. On the human side, TCRbeta sequencing was run on scalp tissue and on sorted CD4+ and CD8+ peripheral blood T cells from healthy controls and from alopecia areata patients with either patchy or totalis/universalis disease. Biopsies were taken from tofacitinib-treated patients at baseline and again at 4 and 24 weeks into treatment, and several of those patients also had a later scalp biopsy. Clonality in the scalp was compared among normal scalp (n=4), patchy alopecia areata scalp (n=8), and alopecia totalis/universalis scalp (n=8). RNA was obtained with the PAXgene miRNA kit for fixed scalp, the miRNeasy kit for PBMCs, and the RNeasy kit for mouse skin. TCRbeta CDR3 regions were amplified by immunoSEQ multiplex PCR with 35 Vbeta forward and 13 Jbeta reverse primers.

The meaning of the sample's treatment or condition label: oral pan-JAK inhibitor, 5-10 mg twice daily. Lesional scalp punch biopsies and peripheral blood were collected from alopecia areata patients. PBMCs were isolated by density centrifugation and stained for CD3, CD4 and CD8, after which CD4+ and CD8+ T cells were sorted on a FACSAria. Study-level results and caveats: Unlike mouse skin, where gammadelta T cells dominate, normal human skin contains resident alphabeta T cells that get sequenced too, which complicates analysis of the scalp TCR repertoire. Because the treated cohort was small and had just a single nonresponder, larger studies are needed to establish links between baseline CD8+ expansion and response. Scalp clonality and the number of expanded CD8+ clones among the top 100 scalp clones were significantly decreased by tofacitinib. Shared TCR sequences between patients were less evident than in mice, which may be partly attributable to HLA diversity in the patient population. Lesional scalp, especially in alopecia totalis/universalis, showed higher clonality and more expanded CD8+ clones than normal scalp, suggesting antigenic drive. Many expanded lesional clones were found to persist in scalp and blood during tofacitinib treatment, and relapse after treatment cessation may be partly explained by this persistence.

The sample here was CD4+ T cells sorted from blood, taken at approximately week 55, from a patient treated with tofacitinib. The clonotype was recovered from a human donor with alopecia areata.

The DNA sequence reads TGTGCCAGCTCAAGTCCTGCCAAGGGAGGCTACACCTTC. Translated, it reads CASSSPAKGGYTF. The chain is encoded by TRBV18 joined to TRBJ1-2; the D gene remains uncertain. Per the germline V gene, KGHSH is the CDR1 and LQKENI is the CDR2. V sheds 5 bases and J sheds 8 bases, leaving 15 bases between their ends. The CDR3 holds 13 amino acids from the cysteine to the phenylalanine. The DNA shown is the 39-base CDR3, in frame from base 1.